This TCR beta chain is drawn from a study of technical replicates of blood from a few donors. Profiled with immunoSEQ multiplex PCR; TCRdb holds only in-frame clones, not every one. The sample contains 75,000 to 95,000 clones, 80% to 95% of which appear only once. Trimming left V 3 bases short and J 7 bases short, with 9 bases between. Germline loops: CDR1 LNHDA, CDR2 SQIVND (reference sequence). The CDR3 is 13 amino acids. The sample consisted of T cells isolated from PBMCs. This sequence joins TRBV19 and TRBJ2-2; no firm D call. The source of this sequence is a human donor in good health. The chain's CDR3 is CASSILLGGELFF. CDR3 bases: TGTGCCAGTAGTATCCTACTCGGCGGGGAGCTGTTTTTT. Supplemented by reference TRBV19 and TRBJ2-2, the full variable domain reads DGGITQSPKYLFRKEGQNVTLSCEQNLNHDAMYWYRQDPGQGLRLIYYSQIVNDFQKGDIAEGYSVSREKKESFPLTVTSAQKNPTAFYLCASSILLGGELFFGEGSRLTVL.